The text below deals with one T cell receptor beta chain. The antigen is undetermined. The CDR3 contains 18 residues. Germline CDR1 is SGHVS and CDR2 is FQNEAQ. V was pared by 2 bases and J by 5 bases, with 24 bases between. The data were obtained in a study of T cells after yellow fever vaccination. TCRdb redid the calling of the 5' RACE reads with MiXCR, one entry per CDR3 protein. The sample comprises more than 300,000 distinct CDR3 sequences, roughly 7% of which are singletons, and 15% to 20% rests with the top ten. Broader study findings: Once the booster was given, most primary-vaccination clones reappeared, at around 96% for CD4 and more than 85% for CD8.

The sample here was PBMCs, taken about 49 days after the first yellow fever vaccination. This TCR was sampled from a man younger than 35 who received the YFV17D yellow fever vaccine. The chain combines TRBV7-8 with TRBJ1-1, with D possibly TRBD1 on 5 matching bases. Written as DNA, the CDR3 is TGTGCCAGCAGCTTAATGGCAAACCAGGGAAGGTCTGGAACTGAAGCTTTCTTT. This translates into CASSLMANQGRSGTEAFF. Looking up the rest from reference TRBV7-8 and TRBJ1-1 gives the full variable domain: GAGVSQSPRYKVAKRGQDVALRCDPISGHVSLFWYQQALGQGPEFLTYFQNEAQLDKSGLPSDRFFAERPEGSVSTLKIQRTQQEDSAVYLCASSLMANQGRSGTEAFFGQGTRLTVV.